The clone carrying this TCR beta chain was detected only a few times. Its target is not known. cDNA libraries for TCR alpha and TCR beta, carrying sample barcodes and UMIs, came from 5'RACE with constant-segment primers. One entry per CDR3 protein results from TCRdb running MiXCR on the 5' RACE reads. The sample has a few hundred thousand distinct CDR3 sequences; more than 20% are singletons. This sample was taken from a study of T-cell memory formation after mild COVID-19. Findings and caveats of the study: CD4+ contracting clones were found mainly in CM and EM, and CD8+ ones in EMRA. Clones that got smaller from day 15 to 85 had even CD4/CD8, while clones growing later tipped toward CD4+.

Between the trimmed V and J ends, which lost 3 bases and 4 bases, there was a span of 16 bases. CDR1 is GTSNPN and CDR2 is SVGIG in the germline V gene (reference sequence). This CDR3 region has 14 residues. Sample: PBMCs or a T cell subset sorted from them (not recorded which). This sequence was found in an adult woman who had mild COVID-19 (a few samples of this study predate the infection). Cell type and time point are not known. The gene calls are TRBV30 and TRBJ2-7, with D perhaps TRBD1 (6 bases). CDR3 in DNA: TGTGCCTGGAGGGTCCGGGACAAGCTTTACGAGCAGTACTTC. Its translation: CAWRVRDKLYEQYF.